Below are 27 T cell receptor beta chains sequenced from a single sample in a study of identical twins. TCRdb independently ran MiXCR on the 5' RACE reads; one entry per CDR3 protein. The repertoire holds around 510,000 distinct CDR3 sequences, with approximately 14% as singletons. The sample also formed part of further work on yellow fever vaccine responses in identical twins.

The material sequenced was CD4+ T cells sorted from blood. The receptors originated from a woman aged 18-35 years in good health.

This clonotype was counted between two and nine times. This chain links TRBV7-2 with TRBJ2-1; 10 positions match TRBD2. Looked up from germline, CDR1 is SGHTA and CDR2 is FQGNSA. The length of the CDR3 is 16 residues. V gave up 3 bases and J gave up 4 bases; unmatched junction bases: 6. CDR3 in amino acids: CASSFSGTSAYNEQFF. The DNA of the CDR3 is TGTGCCAGCAGCTTCTCCGGGACTAGCGCGTACAATGAGCAGTTCTTC.

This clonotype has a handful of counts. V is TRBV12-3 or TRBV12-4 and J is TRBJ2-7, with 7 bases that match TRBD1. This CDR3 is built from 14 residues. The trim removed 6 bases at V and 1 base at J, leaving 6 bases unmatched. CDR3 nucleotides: TGTGCCAGCAGCATATACAGGGGTTCCTACGAGCAGTACTTC. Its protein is CASSIYRGSYEQYF.

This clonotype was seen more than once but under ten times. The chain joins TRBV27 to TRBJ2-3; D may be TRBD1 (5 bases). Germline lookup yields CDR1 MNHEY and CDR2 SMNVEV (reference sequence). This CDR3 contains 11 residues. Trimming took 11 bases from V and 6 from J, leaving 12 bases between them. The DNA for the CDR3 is TGTGCCTTACAGGAGTGGGATACGCAGTATTTT. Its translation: CALQEWDTQYF.

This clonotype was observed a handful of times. CDR3 DNA: TGTGCCAGCAGCTTAGGGAACGGCATCTCAACAGATACGCAGTATTTT. This codes for CASSLGNGISTDTQYF. The rearrangement links TRBV7-6 to TRBJ2-3; D is uncertain. Trimming took 1 base from V and 3 from J, leaving 14 bases between them. Germline V gene lookup returns CDR1 SGHVS and CDR2 FNYEAQ. This CDR3 region has 16 residues.

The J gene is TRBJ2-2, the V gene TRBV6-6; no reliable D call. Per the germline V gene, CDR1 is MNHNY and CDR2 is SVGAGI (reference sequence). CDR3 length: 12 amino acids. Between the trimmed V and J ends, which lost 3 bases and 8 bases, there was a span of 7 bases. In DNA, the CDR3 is TGTGCCAGCAGTTATTGGAGAGGGGAGCTGTTTTTT. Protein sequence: CASSYWRGELFF.

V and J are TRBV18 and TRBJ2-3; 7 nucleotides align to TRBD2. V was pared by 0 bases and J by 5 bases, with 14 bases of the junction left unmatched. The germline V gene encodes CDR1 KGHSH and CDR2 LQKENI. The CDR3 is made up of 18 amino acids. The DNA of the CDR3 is TGTGCCAGCTCACCACCTGCGGACCTGGGAGGGATCTTAGATACGCAGTATTTT. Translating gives CASSPPADLGGILDTQYF.

DNA of the CDR3: TGTGCCAGCAGATTTTCAGGGGCTGGGGCCAACGTCCTGACTTTC. Protein: CASRFSGAGANVLTF. The chain combines TRBV9 with TRBJ2-6, with D possibly TRBD1 on 6 matching bases. V lost 5 bases and J lost 2, with 11 bases in between. The CDR3 sequence is 15 residues long. In germline, CDR1 is SGDLS, CDR2 YYNGEE. The variable domain in full, completed from reference TRBV9 and TRBJ2-6, reads DSGVTQTPKHLITATGQRVTLRCSPRSGDLSVYWYQQSLDQGLQFLIQYYNGEERAKGNILERFSAQQFPDLHSELNLSSLELGDSALYFCASRFSGAGANVLTFGAGSRLTVL.

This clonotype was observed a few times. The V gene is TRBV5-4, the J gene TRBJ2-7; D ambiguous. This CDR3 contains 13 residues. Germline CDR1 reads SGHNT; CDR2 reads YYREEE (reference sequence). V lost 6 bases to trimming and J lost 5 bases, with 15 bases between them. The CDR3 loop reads CASNPGGSHEQYF. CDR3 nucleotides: TGTGCCAGCAACCCTGGTGGTTCCCACGAGCAGTACTTC.

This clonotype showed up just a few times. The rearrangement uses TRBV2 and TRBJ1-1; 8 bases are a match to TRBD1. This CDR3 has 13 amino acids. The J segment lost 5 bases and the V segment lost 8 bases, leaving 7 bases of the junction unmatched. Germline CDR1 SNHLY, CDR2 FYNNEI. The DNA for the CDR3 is TGTGCCAGCTCATCCAGGGGGCAAACTGAAGCTTTCTTT. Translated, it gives CASSSRGQTEAFF.

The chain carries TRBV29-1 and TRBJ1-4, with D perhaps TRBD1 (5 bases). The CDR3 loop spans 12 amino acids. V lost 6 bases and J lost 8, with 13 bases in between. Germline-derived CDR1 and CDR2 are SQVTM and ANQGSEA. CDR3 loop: CSVRGVGEKLFF. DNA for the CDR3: TGCAGCGTCCGGGGGGTAGGGGAAAAACTGTTTTTT.

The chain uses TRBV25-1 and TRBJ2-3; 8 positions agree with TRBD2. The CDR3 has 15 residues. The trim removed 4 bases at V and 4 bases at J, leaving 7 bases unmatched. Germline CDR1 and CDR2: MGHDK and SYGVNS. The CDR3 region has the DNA TGTGCCAGCAGTGTTAGCGGGGTATCTGCAGATACGCAGTATTTT. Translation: CASSVSGVSADTQYF.

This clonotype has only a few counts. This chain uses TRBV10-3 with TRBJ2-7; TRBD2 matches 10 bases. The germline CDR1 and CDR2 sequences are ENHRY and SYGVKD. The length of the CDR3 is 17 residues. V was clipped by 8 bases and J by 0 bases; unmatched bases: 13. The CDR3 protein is CAIRAVTSGMPSYEQYF. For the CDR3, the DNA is TGTGCCATCCGAGCTGTTACTAGCGGGATGCCCTCCTACGAGCAGTACTTC.

CDR3 amino acids: CATSETGTQHQETQYF. DNA of the CDR3: TGTGCCACCAGTGAAACCGGGACACAACACCAAGAGACCCAGTACTTC. The chain joins TRBV24-1 to TRBJ2-5; a weak D match, TRBD1 (6 bases). V was cut by 4 bases and J by 0 bases, with 14 bases left in between. This CDR3 is 16 amino acids long. The V gene's germline CDR1 is KGHDR and CDR2 SFDVKD.

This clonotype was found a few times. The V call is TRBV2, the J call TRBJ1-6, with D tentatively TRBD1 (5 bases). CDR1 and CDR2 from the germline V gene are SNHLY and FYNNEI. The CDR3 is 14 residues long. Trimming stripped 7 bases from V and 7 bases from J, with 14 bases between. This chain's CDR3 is CASKFRDGNSPLHF. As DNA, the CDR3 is TGTGCCAGCAAGTTCCGGGACGGGAATTCACCCCTCCACTTT.

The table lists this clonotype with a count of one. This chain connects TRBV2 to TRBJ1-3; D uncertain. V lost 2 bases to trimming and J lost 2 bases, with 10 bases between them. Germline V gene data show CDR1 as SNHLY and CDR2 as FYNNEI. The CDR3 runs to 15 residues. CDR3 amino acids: CASSETLQAGNTIYF. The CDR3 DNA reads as TGTGCCAGCAGTGAAACTCTGCAGGCTGGAAACACCATATATTTT.

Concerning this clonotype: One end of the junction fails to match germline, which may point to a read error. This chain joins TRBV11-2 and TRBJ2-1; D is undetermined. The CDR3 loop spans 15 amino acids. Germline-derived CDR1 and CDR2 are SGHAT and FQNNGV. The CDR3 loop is CPSSLARSSYNEQFF. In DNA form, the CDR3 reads TGTCCCAGCAGCTTAGCCAGGAGCTCCTACAATGAGCAGTTCTTC.

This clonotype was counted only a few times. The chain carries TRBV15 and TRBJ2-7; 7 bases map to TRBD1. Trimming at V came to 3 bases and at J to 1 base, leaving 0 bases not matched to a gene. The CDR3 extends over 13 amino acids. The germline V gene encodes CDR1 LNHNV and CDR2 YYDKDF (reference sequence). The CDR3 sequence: CATSRDRSYEQYF. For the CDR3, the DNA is TGTGCCACCAGCAGGGACAGGTCCTACGAGCAGTACTTC.

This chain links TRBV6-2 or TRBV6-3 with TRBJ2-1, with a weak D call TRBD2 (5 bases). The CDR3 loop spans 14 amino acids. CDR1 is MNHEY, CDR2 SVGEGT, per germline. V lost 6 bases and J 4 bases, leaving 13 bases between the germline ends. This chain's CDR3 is CASRRAGLYNEQFF. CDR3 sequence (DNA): TGTGCCAGCAGGCGGGCTGGACTGTACAATGAGCAGTTCTTC.

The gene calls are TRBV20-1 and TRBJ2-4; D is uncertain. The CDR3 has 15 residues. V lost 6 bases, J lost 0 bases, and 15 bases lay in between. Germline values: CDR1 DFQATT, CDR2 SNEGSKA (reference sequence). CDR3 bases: TGCAGTGCCCGACGGACGGAACTAGCCAAAAACATTCAGTACTTC. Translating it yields CSARRTELAKNIQYF.

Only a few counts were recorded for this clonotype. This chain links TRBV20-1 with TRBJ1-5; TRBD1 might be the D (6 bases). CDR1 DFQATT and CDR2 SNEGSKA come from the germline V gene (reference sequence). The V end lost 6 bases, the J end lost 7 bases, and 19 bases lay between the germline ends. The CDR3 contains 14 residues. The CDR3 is CSARFGGLGQPQHF. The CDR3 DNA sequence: TGCAGTGCAAGGTTTGGGGGGCTGGGACAGCCCCAGCATTTT.

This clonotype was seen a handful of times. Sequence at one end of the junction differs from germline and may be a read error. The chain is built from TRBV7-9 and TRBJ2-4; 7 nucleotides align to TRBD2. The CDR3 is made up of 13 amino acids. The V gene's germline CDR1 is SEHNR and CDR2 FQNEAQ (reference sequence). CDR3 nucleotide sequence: TGTGCCAGCAGCATAGCCGGGGGGAGGATTCAGTACTTC. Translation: CASSIAGGRIQYF.

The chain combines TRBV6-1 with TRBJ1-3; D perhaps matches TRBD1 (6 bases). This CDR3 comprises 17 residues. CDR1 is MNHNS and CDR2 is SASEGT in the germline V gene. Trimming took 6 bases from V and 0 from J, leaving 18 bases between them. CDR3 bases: TGTGCCAGCAGCCTAGGAAGGGGGACACTCTCTGGAAACACCATATATTTT. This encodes CASSLGRGTLSGNTIYF.

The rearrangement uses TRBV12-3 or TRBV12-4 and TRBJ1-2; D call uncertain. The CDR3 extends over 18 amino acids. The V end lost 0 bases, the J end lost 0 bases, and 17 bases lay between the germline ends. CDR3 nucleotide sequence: TGTGCCAGCAGTTTAGCGCACGGTGGGAGAGTAGCTAACTATGGCTACACCTTC. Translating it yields CASSLAHGGRVANYGYTF.

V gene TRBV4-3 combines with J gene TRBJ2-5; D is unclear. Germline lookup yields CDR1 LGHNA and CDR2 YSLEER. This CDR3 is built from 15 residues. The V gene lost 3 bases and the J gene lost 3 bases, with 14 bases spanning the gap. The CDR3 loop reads CASSQSGYAEETQYF. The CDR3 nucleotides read TGCGCCAGCAGCCAGTCGGGTTACGCCGAAGAGACCCAGTACTTC.

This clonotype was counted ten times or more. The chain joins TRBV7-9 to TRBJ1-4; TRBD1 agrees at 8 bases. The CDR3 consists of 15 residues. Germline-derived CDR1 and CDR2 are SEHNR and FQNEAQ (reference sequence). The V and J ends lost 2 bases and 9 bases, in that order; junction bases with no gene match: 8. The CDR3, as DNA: TGTGCCAGCAGCTTATTTCAGGGGGCAGAGAAAAAACTGTTTTTT. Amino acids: CASSLFQGAEKKLFF.

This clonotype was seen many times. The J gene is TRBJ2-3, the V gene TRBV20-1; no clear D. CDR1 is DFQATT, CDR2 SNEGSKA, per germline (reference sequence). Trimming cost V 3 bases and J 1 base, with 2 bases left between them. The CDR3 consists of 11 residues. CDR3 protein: CSARGTDTQYF. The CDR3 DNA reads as TGCAGTGCTAGGGGCACAGATACGCAGTATTTT.

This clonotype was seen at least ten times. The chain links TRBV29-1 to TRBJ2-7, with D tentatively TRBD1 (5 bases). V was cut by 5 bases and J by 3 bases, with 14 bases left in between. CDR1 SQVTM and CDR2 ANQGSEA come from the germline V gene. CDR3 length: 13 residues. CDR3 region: CSVLKTDSYEQYF. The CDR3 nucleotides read TGCAGCGTTCTAAAGACAGATAGCTACGAGCAGTACTTC.